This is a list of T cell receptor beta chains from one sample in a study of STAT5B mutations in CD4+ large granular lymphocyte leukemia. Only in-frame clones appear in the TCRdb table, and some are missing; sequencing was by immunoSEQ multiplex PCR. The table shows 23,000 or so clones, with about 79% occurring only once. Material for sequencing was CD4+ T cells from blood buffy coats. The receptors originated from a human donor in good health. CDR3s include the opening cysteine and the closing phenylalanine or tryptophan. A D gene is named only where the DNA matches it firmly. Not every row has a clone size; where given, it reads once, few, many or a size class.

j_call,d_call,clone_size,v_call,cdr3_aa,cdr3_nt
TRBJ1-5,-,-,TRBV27,CASSPFWGKSNQPQHF,TGTGCCAGCAGCCCATTTTGGGGGAAAAGCAATCAGCCCCAGCATTTT
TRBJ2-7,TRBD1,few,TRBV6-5,CASRVSQGLMYEQYF,TGTGCCAGCAGGGTATCACAGGGGTTGATGTACGAGCAGTACTTC
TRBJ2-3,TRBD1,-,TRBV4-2,CASSQEQGDGMTDTQYF,TGTGCCAGCAGCCAAGAACAGGGGGATGGAATGACAGATACGCAGTATTTT
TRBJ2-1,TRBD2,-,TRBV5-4,CASSRTSGMNNEQFF,TGTGCCAGCAGCCGGACTAGCGGGATGAACAATGAGCAGTTCTTC
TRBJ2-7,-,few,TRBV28,CASISGQGFSYEQYF,TGTGCCAGCATATCTGGGCAGGGTTTCTCCTACGAGCAGTACTTC
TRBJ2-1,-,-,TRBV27,CASSRLRSSYNEQFF,TGTGCCAGCAGTCGCCTGCGTAGCTCCTACAATGAGCAGTTCTTC
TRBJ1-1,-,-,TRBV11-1,CASSITPGTQNTEAFF,TGTGCCAGCAGTATTACCCCCGGGACACAGAACACTGAAGCTTTCTTT
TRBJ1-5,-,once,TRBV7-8,CASSPTLYGNQPQHF,TGTGCCAGCAGCCCGACGTTATACGGCAATCAGCCCCAGCATTTT
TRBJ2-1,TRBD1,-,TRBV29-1,CSVEATGPGQYKNEQFF,TGCAGCGTTGAAGCCACTGGGCCGGGACAGTACAAAAATGAGCAGTTCTTC
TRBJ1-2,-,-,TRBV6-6,CATKGGNYGYTF,TGTGCCACCAAGGGAGGTAACTATGGCTACACCTTC
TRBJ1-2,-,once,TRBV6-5,CASSYSAPGLGGYTF,TGTGCCAGCAGTTACTCGGCACCCGGACTCGGTGGCTACACCTTC
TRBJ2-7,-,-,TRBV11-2,CASSSTGQMTYEQYF,TGTGCCAGCAGCTCTACTGGACAGATGACTTACGAGCAGTACTTC
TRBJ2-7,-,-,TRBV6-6,CASSTGVGEQYF,TGTGCCAGCAGCACCGGGGTCGGCGAGCAGTACTTC